A single sample is the source of the 13 T cell receptor beta chains below, sequenced in a study of blood T cell repertoires in COVID-19. Profiling relied on immunoSEQ multiplex PCR, and the TCRdb table lists in-frame clones only, not all of them. Here the sample spans over 200,000 clones, about 90% being singletons. The sample comprised peripheral blood. These receptors were obtained from a woman in her sixties with acute or convalescent COVID-19.

To note about this clone: Other nucleotide sequences in the sample specify the same CDR3. V and J are TRBV2 and TRBJ1-1; TRBD1 might be the D (6 bases). Trimming pared 6 bases from V and 1 base from J, leaving 9 bases between. The CDR3 extends over 13 amino acids. The germline CDR1 and CDR2 sequences are SNHLY and FYNNEI. The DNA for the CDR3 is TGTGCCAGCAGCCTACAGGGGAACACTGAAGCTTTCTTT. This translates into CASSLQGNTEAFF.

The CDR3 loop reads CASSQETGLAPDTQYF. The CDR3 nucleotides read TGCGCCAGCAGCCAAGAAACGGGACTAGCTCCAGATACGCAGTATTTT. The chain recombines TRBV4-1 with TRBJ2-3; 9 bases are shared with TRBD2. Germline V lookup: CDR1 MGHRA, CDR2 YSYEKL. J was trimmed by 4 bases and V by 0 bases; bases with no gene match: 5. CDR3 length equals 16 residues.

This sequence joins TRBV19 and TRBJ2-2; TRBD1 matches at 8 bases. This CDR3 has 14 amino acids. In germline, CDR1 is LNHDA, CDR2 SQIVND (reference sequence). Trimming took 6 bases from V and 4 from J; bases not matched to a gene: 4. CDR3 amino acids: CASRPQGGTGELFF. CDR3 DNA: TGTGCCAGTAGGCCACAGGGGGGCACCGGGGAGCTGTTTTTT. Supplemented by reference TRBV19 and TRBJ2-2, the full variable domain reads DGGITQSPKYLFRKEGQNVTLSCEQNLNHDAMYWYRQDPGQGLRLIYYSQIVNDFQKGDIAEGYSVSREKKESFPLTVTSAQKNPTAFYLCASRPQGGTGELFFGEGSRLTVL.

The chain uses TRBV19 and TRBJ1-2; D remains ambiguous. Trimming stripped 3 bases from V and 0 bases from J, with 11 bases between. The CDR3 has 15 residues. From germline, CDR1 is LNHDA and CDR2 SQIVND (reference sequence). The CDR3 loop reads CASSIRTLTNYGYTF. CDR3 sequence (DNA): TGTGCCAGTAGTATTAGGACTCTGACTAACTATGGCTACACCTTC.

The chain recombines TRBV6-1 with TRBJ2-3, with 14 positions matching TRBD2. Germline loops: CDR1 MNHNS, CDR2 SASEGT. The CDR3 has 16 residues. V shed 4 bases, J shed 5 bases, and the junction held 5 bases outside the gene matches. CDR3 sequence reads: CASSARLAGGVDTQYF. The CDR3 nucleotides read TGTGCCAGCAGTGCGAGACTAGCGGGAGGGGTAGATACGCAGTATTTT.

The gene calls are TRBV21-1 and TRBJ1-3. TRBV21-1 represents a pseudogene. The CDR3 is 17 residues long. CDR3 amino acids: CASSKKGGLLSGNTIYF. CDR3 bases: TGTGCCAGCAGCAAAAAGGGGGGGCTTCTCTCTGGAAACACCATATATTTT.

V is TRBV27 and J is TRBJ2-5; 7 bases fit TRBD2. The V and J ends lost 2 bases and 5 bases, in that order; junction bases with no gene match: 2. Germline loops: CDR1 MNHEY, CDR2 SMNVEV (reference sequence). The length of the CDR3 is 13 residues. Here the CDR3 reads CASSLGGGETQYF. The CDR3 DNA is TGTGCCAGCAGTTTAGGCGGGGGTGAGACCCAGTACTTC.

This rearrangement joins TRBV5-1 to TRBJ1-2; possibly TRBD1 for D (5 bases). V lost 2 bases, J lost 4 bases, and 12 bases lay in between. CDR1 SGHRS and CDR2 YFSETQ come from the germline V gene. The CDR3 loop spans 14 amino acids. CDR3 region: CASSFDRSAYGYTF. The CDR3 nucleotides read TGCGCCAGCAGCTTCGACAGATCTGCCTATGGCTACACCTTC.

This clone was seen a single time. This sequence joins TRBV5-6 and TRBJ2-1; D might be TRBD2 (7 bases). This CDR3 has 16 amino acids. V lost 3 bases to trimming and J lost 4 bases, with 17 bases between them. Germline V lookup: CDR1 SGHDT, CDR2 YYEEEE. CDR3 region: CASSWEGQGIYNEQFF. CDR3 bases: TGTGCCAGCAGCTGGGAGGGCCAGGGGATATACAATGAGCAGTTCTTC.

The chain couples TRBV6-5 to TRBJ1-5, with D maybe TRBD1 (6 bases). The CDR3 is made up of 13 amino acids. In germline, CDR1 is MNHEY, CDR2 SVGAGI. With 5 bases removed from V and 5 bases from J, the gap between germline ends came to 10 bases. CDR3 region: CASSRTGHQPQHF. Here the CDR3 DNA reads TGTGCCAGCAGTAGAACAGGGCATCAGCCCCAGCATTTT.

This clone has just a few counts. The chain employs TRBV5-1 and TRBJ1-4; 7 bases line up with TRBD1. The CDR3 runs 15 residues. After removal of 4 bases from V and 7 bases from J, the junction contained 10 bases not matched to a gene. Germline loops: CDR1 SGHRS, CDR2 YFSETQ. This CDR3 is CASSNGQAGGEKLFF. The CDR3 region has the DNA TGCGCCAGCAGCAACGGACAGGCGGGGGGTGAAAAACTGTTTTTT.

The chain employs TRBV2 and TRBJ2-2; 8 nucleotides match TRBD1. V trimming: 6 bases; J trimming: 0 bases; junction bases outside the gene matches: 3. The CDR3 sequence is 15 residues long. CDR1 SNHLY and CDR2 FYNNEI come from the germline V gene. CDR3 protein: CASRATGANTGELFF. CDR3 DNA: TGTGCCAGCAGAGCGACAGGGGCGAACACCGGGGAGCTGTTTTTT.

With respect to this clone: The sample carries other DNA sequences with the same CDR3. V gene TRBV4-2 combines with J gene TRBJ2-1, with 9 bases that match TRBD1. V shed 1 base and J 3 bases; nucleotides not matched to a gene: 1. The CDR3 runs 15 residues. Germline CDR1 is LGHNA and CDR2 is YNFKEQ. CDR3 coding DNA: TGTGCCAGCAGCCAAGGGGACAGGGACTACAATGAGCAGTTCTTC. This translates into CASSQGDRDYNEQFF.